This TCR beta chain appears in the sequencing data of a study of CD8+CD57+ T cells in acquired aplastic anemia. V gave up 4 bases and J gave up 4 bases, with 21 bases separating them. This CDR3 contains 16 residues. Germline-derived CDR1 and CDR2 are DFQATT and SNEGSKA (reference sequence). Ten or more counts support this clonotype. TCR beta VDJ and CDR3 profiling used genomic DNA as template. TCRdb re-derived calls from the reads in MiXCR, one entry per CDR3 protein. Of some 180,000 distinct CDR3 sequences in the sample, 48% were seen once. All patients picked for sequencing had shown, by flow cytometry, an expansion of CD8+CD57+ cells. Severe acquired aplastic anemia was present in all patients. Patient blood was sampled before any therapy had been received.

The sequence derives from a human donor with aplastic anemia. The chain is built from TRBV20-1 and TRBJ2-3, with D possibly TRBD1 on 7 matching bases. The sample consisted of sorted CD4+, CD8+, or CD8+CD57+ T cells (not recorded which) from PBMCs. The CDR3 protein is CSATKRGQSGADTQYF. CDR3 nucleotide sequence: TGCAGTGCTACCAAAAGGGGGCAGTCGGGGGCAGATACGCAGTATTTT.